This T cell receptor (beta chain) stems from a study of OX40 agonist ivuxolimab in advanced cancers. On the study more broadly: The dose-escalation cohort had hepatocellular carcinoma, melanoma, renal cell or head and neck cancer.

TCRdb keeps only in-frame clones here, not all; method: immunoSEQ multiplex PCR. The table lists more than 60,000 clones, about 86% of them singletons. The study, taken as a whole, reports: Relative to CD4+ cells, CD8+ T cells on average had more expanded clones.

No patient had autoimmune disease or received systemic immunosuppression. The germline gives CDR1 SGHRS, CDR2 YFSETQ. This CDR3 region has 14 residues. Trimming left V 3 bases short and J 3 bases short, with 13 bases between. As regards this clone: The antigen is unknown. The identical CDR3 is also encoded by other nucleotide sequences in the sample.

The TCR originated in an adult with an advanced solid tumor such as melanoma, head and neck, liver or kidney cancer. The chain uses TRBV5-1 and TRBJ2-7; tentative D call: TRBD1 (5 bases). This material consisted of CD4+ or CD8+ T cells sorted from blood, taken in a trial of the OX40 agonist ivuxolimab. The CDR3 loop is CASSSGQGNYEQYF. In nucleotides, the CDR3 is TGCGCCAGCAGCTCCGGTCAGGGTAACTACGAGCAGTACTTC.